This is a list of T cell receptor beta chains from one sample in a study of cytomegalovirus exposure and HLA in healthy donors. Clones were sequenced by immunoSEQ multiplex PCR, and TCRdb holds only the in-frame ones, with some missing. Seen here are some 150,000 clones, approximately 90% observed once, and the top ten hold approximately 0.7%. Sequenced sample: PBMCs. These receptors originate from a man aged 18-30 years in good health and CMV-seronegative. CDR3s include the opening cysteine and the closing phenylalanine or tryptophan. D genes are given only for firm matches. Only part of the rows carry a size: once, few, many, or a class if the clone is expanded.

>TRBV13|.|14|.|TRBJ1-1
TGTGCCGGCTCATCCGGACAGATTAACACTGAAGCTTTCTTT
CAGSSGQINTEAFF
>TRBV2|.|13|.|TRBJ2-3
TGTGCCAGCAGCCGTATCGACATCGATACGCAGTATTTT
CASSRIDIDTQYF
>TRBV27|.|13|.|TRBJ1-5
TGTGCCAACAGGACAGTCCCCAGCCAGCCCCAGCATTTT
CANRTVPSQPQHF
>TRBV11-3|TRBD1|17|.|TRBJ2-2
TGTGCCAGCAGCTCCCCCGGGACAGGGGAGGGGACCGGGGAGCTGTTTTTT
CASSSPGTGEGTGELFF
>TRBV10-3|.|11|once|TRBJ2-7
TGTGCCAGCCGGGAGACCTACGAGCAGTACTTC
CASRETYEQYF
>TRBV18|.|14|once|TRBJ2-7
TGTGCCAGCTCACCAAAAGGGGCAGTAAACGAGCAGTACTTC
CASSPKGAVNEQYF
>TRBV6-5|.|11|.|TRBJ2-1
TGTGCCAGCAGCCACGGGAATGAGCAGTTCTTC
CASSHGNEQFF
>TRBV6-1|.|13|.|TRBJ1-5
TGTGCCAGCAGTGAAACGGTTGGTCAGCCCCAGCATTTT
CASSETVGQPQHF
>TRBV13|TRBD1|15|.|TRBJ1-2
TGTGCCAGCAGCTTAGCGACAGGGGGCCTGAGTGGCTACACCTTC
CASSLATGGLSGYTF
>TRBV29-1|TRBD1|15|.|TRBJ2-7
TGCAGCGTCGACAAATCCGGGACAGGGGGCCGCGAGCAGTACTTC
CSVDKSGTGGREQYF
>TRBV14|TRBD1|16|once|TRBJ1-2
TGTGCCAGCAGCCCAAACCGGGACAGGCTGTACTATGGCTACACCTTC
CASSPNRDRLYYGYTF
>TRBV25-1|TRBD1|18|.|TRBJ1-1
TGTGCCAGCAGTGACTCCTTTTACCGGGACAGTGCGAACACTGAAGCTTTCTTT
CASSDSFYRDSANTEAFF
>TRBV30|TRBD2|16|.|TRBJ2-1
TGTGCCTGGTCTGACCTAATGGTCACAGAGCGGGGGGAGCAGTTCTTC
CAWSDLMVTERGEQFF
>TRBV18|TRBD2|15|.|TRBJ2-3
TGTGCCAGCTCAAGGCTAGCGGGAGTGCAAGATACGCAGTATTTT
CASSRLAGVQDTQYF
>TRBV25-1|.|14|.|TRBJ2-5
TGTGCCAGCAGTGCCCTCAGGGTTGGTGAGACCCAGTACTTC
CASSALRVGETQYF
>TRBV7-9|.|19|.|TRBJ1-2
TGTGCCAGCAGTACCCGACCGGGGCTCCCGGAGGGAGCTAACTATGGCTACACCTTC
CASSTRPGLPEGANYGYTF
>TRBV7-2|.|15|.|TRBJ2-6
TGTGCCAGCAGATTTGTACAGACTGGGGCCAACGTCCTGACTTTC
CASRFVQTGANVLTF
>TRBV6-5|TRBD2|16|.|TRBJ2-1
TGTGCCAGCAGTTACGCCGGGACTAGCGGATACAATGAGCAGTTCTTC
CASSYAGTSGYNEQFF
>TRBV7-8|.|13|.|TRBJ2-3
TGTGCCAGCAGCTTAGCACTAGAAGATACGCAGTATTTT
CASSLALEDTQYF
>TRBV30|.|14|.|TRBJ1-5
TGTGCCTGGAGTGTAGGCGGTAGCAATCAGCCCCAGCATTTT
CAWSVGGSNQPQHF
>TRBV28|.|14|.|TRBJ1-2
TGTGCCAGCAGACCCCTAAAACAGACCTATGGCTACACCTTC
CASRPLKQTYGYTF
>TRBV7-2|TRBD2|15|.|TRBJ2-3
TGTGCCAGCAGCATCGGACTAGGATCCGCAGATACGCAGTATTTT
CASSIGLGSADTQYF
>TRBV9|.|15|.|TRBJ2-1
TGTGCCAGCAGCCCGCGGGACCGCTCCTACAATGAGCAGTTCTTC
CASSPRDRSYNEQFF
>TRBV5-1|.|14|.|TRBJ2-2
TGCGCCAGCAGCCTACAGGGAAACACCGGGGAGCTGTTTTTT
CASSLQGNTGELFF
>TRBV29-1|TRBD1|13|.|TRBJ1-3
TGCAGCGCCCAGACAGGGTCTGGAAACACCATATATTTT
CSAQTGSGNTIYF
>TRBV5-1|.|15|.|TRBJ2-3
TGCGCCAGCAGCTTGGAAGGACAACCCACAGATACGCAGTATTTT
CASSLEGQPTDTQYF
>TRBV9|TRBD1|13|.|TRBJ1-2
TGTGCCAGCAGCCCAGGGACAGTGATGGGCTACACCTTC
CASSPGTVMGYTF
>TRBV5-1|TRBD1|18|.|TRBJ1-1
TGCGCCAGCAGCTTGGCCCAGGGGGCGCTTCCTTTGAGCACTGAAGCTTTCTTT
CASSLAQGALPLSTEAFF
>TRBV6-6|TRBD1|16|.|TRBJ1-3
TGTGCCAGCAGTTACGTTTCGACAGGGGAAGGAAACACCATATATTTT
CASSYVSTGEGNTIYF
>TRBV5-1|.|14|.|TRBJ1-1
TGCGCCAGCAGCCCGGACAGTATGAACACTGAAGCTTTCTTT
CASSPDSMNTEAFF
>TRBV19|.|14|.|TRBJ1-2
TGTGCCAGTAGTATCGGCGGGGGGAACTATGGCTACACCTTC
CASSIGGGNYGYTF
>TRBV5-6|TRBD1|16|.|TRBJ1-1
TGTGCCAGCACAGGGGACAGGGGGAAATTGAACACTGAAGCTTTCTTT
CASTGDRGKLNTEAFF
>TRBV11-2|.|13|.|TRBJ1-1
TGTGCCAGCAGCTTAAGCCTCGGTGCTGAAGCTTTCTTT
CASSLSLGAEAFF
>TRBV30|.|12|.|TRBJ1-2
TGTGCCTGGGATCGAGGGGGTTTCGGCTACACCTTC
CAWDRGGFGYTF
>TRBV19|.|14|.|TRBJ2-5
TGTGCCAGTAGTGCCCAACAGGGAGTTGAGACCCAGTACTTC
CASSAQQGVETQYF
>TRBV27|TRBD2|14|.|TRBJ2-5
TGTGCCAGCAGCAGCGTCGGACTAGCGAGGACCCAGTACTTC
CASSSVGLARTQYF
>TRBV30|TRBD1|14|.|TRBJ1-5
TGTGCCTGGAGTGCCTTACAGGGGGAGCTGCCCCAGCATTTT
CAWSALQGELPQHF
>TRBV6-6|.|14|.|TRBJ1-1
TGTGCCAGCAGTTACGCGGGGATCGGGGATGAAGCTTTCTTT
CASSYAGIGDEAFF
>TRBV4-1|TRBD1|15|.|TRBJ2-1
TGCGCCAGCAGCCAAGGTGGGACAGCCTACAATGAGCAGTTCTTC
CASSQGGTAYNEQFF
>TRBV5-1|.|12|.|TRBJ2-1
TGCGCCAGCAGCTTAGAAGGGGATGAGCAGTTCTTC
CASSLEGDEQFF
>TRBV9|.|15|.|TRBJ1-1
TGTGCCAGCAGCGAACAACCTACAGGAGTCACTGAAGCTTTCTTT
CASSEQPTGVTEAFF
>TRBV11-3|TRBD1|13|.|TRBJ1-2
TGTGCCAGCAGCAGGGACAGGAACTATGGCTACACCTTC
CASSRDRNYGYTF
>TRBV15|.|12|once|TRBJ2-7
TGTGCCACCAGCAGAGATACCTACGAGCAGTACTTC
CATSRDTYEQYF
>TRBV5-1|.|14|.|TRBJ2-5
TGCGCCAGCAGCTCGTCCGGGGGTCAAGAGACCCAGTACTTC
CASSSSGGQETQYF
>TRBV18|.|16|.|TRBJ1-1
TGTGCCAGCTCACCACCGGGGGCGACAGTGAACACTGAAGCTTTCTTT
CASSPPGATVNTEAFF
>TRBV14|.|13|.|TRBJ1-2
TGTGCCAGCAGCCAAGCCAGTAACTATGGCTACACCTTC
CASSQASNYGYTF
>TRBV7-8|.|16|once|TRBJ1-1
TGTGCCAGCAGCCCCTTGCGGGATGGGATGAACACTGAAGCTTTCTTT
CASSPLRDGMNTEAFF
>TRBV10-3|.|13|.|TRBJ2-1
TGTGCCATCAGGACTCGGGAGAACGGTGAGCAGTTCTTC
CAIRTRENGEQFF
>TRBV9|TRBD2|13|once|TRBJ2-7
TGTGCCAGCAGCGTAGAGGTAGCGGGGCGGCAGTACTTC
CASSVEVAGRQYF
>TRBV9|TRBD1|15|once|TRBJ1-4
TGTGCCAGCAGCGGACCAGGGGGCCCTGATGAAAAACTGTTTTTT
CASSGPGGPDEKLFF
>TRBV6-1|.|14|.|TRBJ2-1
TGTGCCAGCAGGGACACGGGCTCCTACAATGAGCAGTTCTTC
CASRDTGSYNEQFF
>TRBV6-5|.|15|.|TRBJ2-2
TGTGCCAGCAGTTACGTCGACAGGAACACCGGGGAGCTGTTTTTT
CASSYVDRNTGELFF
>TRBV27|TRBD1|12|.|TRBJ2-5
TGTGCCAGCAGTTTGGACAGGGAGACCCAGTACTTC
CASSLDRETQYF
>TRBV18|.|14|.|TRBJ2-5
TGTGCCAGCTCACCCAGACATATCCAAGAGACCCAGTACTTC
CASSPRHIQETQYF
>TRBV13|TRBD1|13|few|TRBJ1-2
TGTGCCAGCAGCCCAAACCGACAGGGAGGCTACACCTTC
CASSPNRQGGYTF
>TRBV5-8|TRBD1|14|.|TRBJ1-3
TGTGCCAGCAGCGGGACAGGGACTGGAAACACCATATATTTT
CASSGTGTGNTIYF
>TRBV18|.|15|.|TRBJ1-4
TGTGCCAGCTCACCCGAAGGACAGTATCAGGAAAAACTGTTTTTT
CASSPEGQYQEKLFF
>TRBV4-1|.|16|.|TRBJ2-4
TGCGCCAGCAGCCTCGAACGGGACACCGCCGGAAACATTCAGTACTTC
CASSLERDTAGNIQYF
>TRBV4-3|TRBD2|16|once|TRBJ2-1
TGCGCCAGCAGCCAAGGGACTAGCGGGACCTACAATGAGCAGTTCTTC
CASSQGTSGTYNEQFF